The T cell receptor (beta chain) under discussion was sequenced for a study of blood T cells in healthy people across ages. The second PCR ran about 6 to 11 cycles with a sample-barcoded 5' primer and J-beta primers. Each CDR3 protein gets one entry after TCRdb re-called the 5' RACE reads with MiXCR. The table shows around 1,500,000 distinct CDR3 sequences, with 42% occurring only once. J gave up 2 bases and V 6 bases, and 5 bases lay outside the gene matches. The CDR3 contains 14 residues. The germline CDR1 and CDR2 sequences are ENHRY and SYGVKD. Study-level points and caveats: Measured against age, TCR beta diversity per million T cells decreased in a roughly linear manner. It was found that TCR beta diversity correlated strongly with the percentage of naive T cells.

To note about this clonotype: Its antigen is undetermined.

Aged roughly 6 to 100, donors were systemically healthy Caucasians from Russia. The rearrangement links TRBV10-3 to TRBJ2-3, with 7 nucleotides matching TRBD2. Input material: blood. The sequence was collected from a woman aged 18-29 years in good health. In nucleotides, the CDR3 is TGTGCCATCAGGCGCGGGAGTATCACAGATACGCAGTATTTT. Translated, it gives CAIRRGSITDTQYF.